This T cell receptor beta chain was sequenced for a study of blood T cell repertoires in COVID-19. Study background: Samples came from the United States, Italy and Spain, spanning acute and convalescent COVID-19.

In the original workflow: Reference gene primer amplification yielded estimated nucleated cell counts. This table comes from immunoSEQ multiplex PCR, and its TCRdb copy is limited to in-frame clones, with some not included. D and trimming were read from the DNA, whereas the V and J calls and clone size are those reported in that table. The sample carries about 360,000 clones, around nine tenths recorded once. Sequenced input: peripheral blood. This sequence was found in a human donor in a cohort sampled during active COVID-19.

Written as DNA, the CDR3 is TGTGCCAGCAGTCGGACAGGGGCGGCTAGGAAGACCGGGGAGCTGTTTTTT. This encodes CASSRTGAARKTGELFF. The gene calls are TRBV6-6 and TRBJ2-2; 9 bases align to TRBD1. V lost 5 bases and J lost 5; bases outside the gene matches: 12. The CDR3 has 17 residues. Germline CDR1 reads MNHNY; CDR2 reads SVGAGI (reference sequence).